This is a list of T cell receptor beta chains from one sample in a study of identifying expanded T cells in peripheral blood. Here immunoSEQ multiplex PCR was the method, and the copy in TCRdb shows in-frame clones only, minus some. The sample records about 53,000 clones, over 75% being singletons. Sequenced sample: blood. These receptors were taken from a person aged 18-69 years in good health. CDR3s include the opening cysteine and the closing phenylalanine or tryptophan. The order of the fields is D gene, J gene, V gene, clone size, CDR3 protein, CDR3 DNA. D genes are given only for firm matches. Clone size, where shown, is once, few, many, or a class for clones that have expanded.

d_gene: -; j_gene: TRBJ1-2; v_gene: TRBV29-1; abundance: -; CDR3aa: CSAAGTELYGYTF; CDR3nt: TGCAGCGCCGCAGGGACGGAGCTCTATGGCTACACCTTC
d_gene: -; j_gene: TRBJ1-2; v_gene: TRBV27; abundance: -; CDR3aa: CASRTSTHNYGYTF; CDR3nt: TGTGCCAGCAGAACCAGTACACATAACTATGGCTACACCTTC
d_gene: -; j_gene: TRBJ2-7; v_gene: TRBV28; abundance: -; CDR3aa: CASSFGVPAEQYF; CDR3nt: TGTGCCAGCAGTTTCGGGGTCCCAGCCGAGCAGTACTTC
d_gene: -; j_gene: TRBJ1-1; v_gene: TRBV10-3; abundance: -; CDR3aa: CAISEVDGQRGAFF; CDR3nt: TGTGCCATCAGTGAGGTGGACGGACAGAGGGGGGCTTTCTTT
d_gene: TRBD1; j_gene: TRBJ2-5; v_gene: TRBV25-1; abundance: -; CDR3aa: CASSDDRAVGETQYF; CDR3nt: TGTGCCAGCAGTGATGACAGGGCCGTTGGGGAGACCCAGTACTTC
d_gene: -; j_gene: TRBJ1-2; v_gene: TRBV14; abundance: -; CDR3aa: CASSQVTVEGYTF; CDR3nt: TGTGCCAGCAGCCAAGTAACAGTGGAAGGCTACACCTTC
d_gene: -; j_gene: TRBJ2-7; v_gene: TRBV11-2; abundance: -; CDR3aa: CASSLRGRRSSYEQYF; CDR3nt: TGTGCCAGCAGCTTAAGGGGCCGAAGAAGCTCCTACGAGCAGTACTTC
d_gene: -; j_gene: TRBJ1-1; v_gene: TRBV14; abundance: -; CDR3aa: CASSQDLRAEAFF; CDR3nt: TGTGCCAGCAGCCAAGATCTGAGAGCTGAAGCTTTCTTT
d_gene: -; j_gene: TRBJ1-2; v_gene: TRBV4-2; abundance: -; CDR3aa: CASSQWAGGPNYGYTF; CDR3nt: TGTGCCAGCAGCCAATGGGCTGGGGGTCCCAACTATGGCTACACCTTC
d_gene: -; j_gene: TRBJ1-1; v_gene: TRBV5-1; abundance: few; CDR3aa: CASILSPGNTEAFF; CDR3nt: TGCGCCAGCATCCTATCGCCCGGGAACACTGAAGCTTTCTTT
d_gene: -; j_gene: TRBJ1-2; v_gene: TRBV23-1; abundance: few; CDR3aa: CATEIPQSPNYGYTF; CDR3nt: TGCGCCACAGAGATCCCACAGTCCCCTAACTATGGCTACACCTTC
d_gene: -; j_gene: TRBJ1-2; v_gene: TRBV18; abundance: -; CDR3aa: CASSLGTSHYGYTF; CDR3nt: TGTGCCAGCTCACTCGGGACTTCGCACTATGGCTACACCTTC
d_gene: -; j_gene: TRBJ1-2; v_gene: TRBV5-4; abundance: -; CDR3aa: CASSLETGMNYGYTF; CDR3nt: TGTGCCAGCAGCTTGGAAACAGGGATGAACTATGGCTACACCTTC
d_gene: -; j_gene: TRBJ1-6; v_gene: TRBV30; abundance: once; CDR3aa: CAWSVNGRRNSPLHF; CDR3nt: TGTGCCTGGAGTGTGAACGGTCGGAGGAATTCACCCCTCCACTTT
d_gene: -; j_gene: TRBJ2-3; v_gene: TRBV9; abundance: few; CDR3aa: CASSTQTDTQYF; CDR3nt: TGTGCCAGCAGCACCCAAACAGATACGCAGTATTTT
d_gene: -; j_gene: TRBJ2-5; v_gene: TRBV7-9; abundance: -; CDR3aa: CASSPDSQETQYF; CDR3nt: TGTGCCAGCAGCCCGGACAGCCAAGAGACCCAGTACTTC
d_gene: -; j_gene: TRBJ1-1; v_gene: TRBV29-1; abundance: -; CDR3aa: CSARRVNTEAFF; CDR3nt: TGCAGCGCCCGACGGGTGAACACTGAAGCTTTCTTT
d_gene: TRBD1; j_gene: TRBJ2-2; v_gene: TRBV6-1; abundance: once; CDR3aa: CASSENRGAGELFF; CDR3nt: TGTGCCAGCAGTGAAAACAGGGGTGCCGGGGAGCTGTTTTTT
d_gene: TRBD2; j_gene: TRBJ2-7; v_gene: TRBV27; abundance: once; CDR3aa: CASSFPSFPLAGDSYEQYF; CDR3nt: TGTGCCAGCAGTTTTCCCTCTTTTCCTCTAGCGGGAGACTCCTACGAGCAGTACTTC
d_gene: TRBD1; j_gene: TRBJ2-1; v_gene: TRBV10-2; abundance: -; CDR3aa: CASLSRDRVLNEQFF; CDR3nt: TGCGCCAGCCTATCTCGGGACAGGGTCCTCAATGAGCAGTTCTTC
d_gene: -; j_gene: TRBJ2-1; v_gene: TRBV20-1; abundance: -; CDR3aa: CSARVHNEQFF; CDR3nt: TGCAGTGCTAGAGTCCACAATGAGCAGTTCTTC
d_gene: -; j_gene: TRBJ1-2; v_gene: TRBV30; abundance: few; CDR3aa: CAWTVLGGNYGYTF; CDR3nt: TGTGCCTGGACGGTCCTGGGGGGGAACTATGGCTACACCTTC
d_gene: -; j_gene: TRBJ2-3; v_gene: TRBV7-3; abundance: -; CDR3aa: CASSLTARDTQYF; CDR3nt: TGTGCCAGCAGCTTAACGGCCAGAGATACGCAGTATTTT
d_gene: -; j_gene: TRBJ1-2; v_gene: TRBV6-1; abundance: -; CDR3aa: CASNPSGPGHYGYTF; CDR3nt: TGTGCCAGCAACCCCTCCGGTCCCGGACACTATGGCTACACCTTC
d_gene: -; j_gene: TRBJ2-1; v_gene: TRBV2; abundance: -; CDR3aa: CASSGSRGRDNEQFF; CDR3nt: TGTGCCAGCAGTGGGTCGCGGGGTCGTGACAATGAGCAGTTCTTC
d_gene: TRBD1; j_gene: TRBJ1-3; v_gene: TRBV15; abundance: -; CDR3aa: CATSRGQGSGNTIYF; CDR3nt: TGTGCCACCAGCAGGGGACAGGGCTCTGGAAACACCATATATTTT
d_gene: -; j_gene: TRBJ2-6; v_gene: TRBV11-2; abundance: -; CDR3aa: CASSSGANVLTF; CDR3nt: TGTGCCAGCAGCTCTGGGGCCAACGTCCTGACTTTC
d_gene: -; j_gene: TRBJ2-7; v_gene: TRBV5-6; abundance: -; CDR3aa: CASSLRDILTYEQYF; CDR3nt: TGTGCCAGCAGCTTACGGGACATACTTACCTACGAGCAGTACTTC
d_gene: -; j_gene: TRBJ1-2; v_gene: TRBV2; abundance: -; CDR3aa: CASSDSGSYGYTF; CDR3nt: TGTGCCAGCAGTGACTCCGGGAGCTATGGCTACACCTTC
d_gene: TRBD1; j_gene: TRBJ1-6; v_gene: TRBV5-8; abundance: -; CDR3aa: CASSRGQGVSPLHF; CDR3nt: TGTGCCAGCAGCCGGGGACAGGGGGTCTCACCCCTCCACTTT
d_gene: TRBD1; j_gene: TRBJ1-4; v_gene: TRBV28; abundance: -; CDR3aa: CASSPGGAGNEKLFF; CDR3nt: TGTGCCAGCAGTCCAGGGGGCGCGGGGAATGAAAAACTGTTTTTT
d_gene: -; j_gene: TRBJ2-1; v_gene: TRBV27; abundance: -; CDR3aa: CASNPQSVLSGNEQFF; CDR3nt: TGTGCCAGCAACCCCCAATCGGTGCTTTCGGGCAATGAGCAGTTCTTC
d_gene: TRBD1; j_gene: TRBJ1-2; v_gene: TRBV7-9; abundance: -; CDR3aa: CASSGSRQGARGGTF; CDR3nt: TGTGCCAGCAGCGGAAGCCGACAGGGGGCGCGAGGAGGAACCTTC
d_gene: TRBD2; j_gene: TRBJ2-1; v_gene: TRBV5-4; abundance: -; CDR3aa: CASKRTSGSSYNEQFF; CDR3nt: TGTGCCAGCAAACGGACTAGCGGGTCGAGCTACAATGAGCAGTTCTTC
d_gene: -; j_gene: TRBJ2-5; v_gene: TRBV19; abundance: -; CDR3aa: CASSISQGFGETQYF; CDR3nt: TGTGCCAGTAGTATATCCCAGGGGTTTGGAGAGACCCAGTACTTC
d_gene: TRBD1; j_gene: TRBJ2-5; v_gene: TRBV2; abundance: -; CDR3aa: CASRRDRSLETQYF; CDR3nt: TGTGCCAGCAGGCGGGACAGGAGCTTGGAGACCCAGTACTTC
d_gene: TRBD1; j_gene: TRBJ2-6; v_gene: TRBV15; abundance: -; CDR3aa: CATSRRTGLSGANVLTF; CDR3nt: TGTGCCACCAGCAGGAGGACAGGCCTCTCTGGGGCCAACGTCCTGACTTTC
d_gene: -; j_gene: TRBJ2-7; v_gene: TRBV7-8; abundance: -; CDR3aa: CASSLIRGPSYEQYF; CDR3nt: TGTGCCAGCAGCTTAATCCGGGGGCCCTCCTACGAGCAGTACTTC
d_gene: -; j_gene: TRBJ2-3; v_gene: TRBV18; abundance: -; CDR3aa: CASSQGRLTDTQYF; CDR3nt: TGTGCCAGCTCACAAGGCAGGTTGACAGATACGCAGTATTTT
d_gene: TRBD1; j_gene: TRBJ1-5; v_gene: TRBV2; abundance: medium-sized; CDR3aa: CASSAGQFQPQHF; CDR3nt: TGTGCCAGCAGTGCGGGACAGTTTCAGCCCCAGCATTTT
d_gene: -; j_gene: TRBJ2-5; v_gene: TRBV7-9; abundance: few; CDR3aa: CASTKGDHGGETQYF; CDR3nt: TGTGCCAGCACAAAGGGGGATCACGGGGGAGAGACCCAGTACTTC
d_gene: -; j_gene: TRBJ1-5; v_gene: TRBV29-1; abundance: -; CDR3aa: CSVDQGLNQPQHF; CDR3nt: TGCAGCGTTGACCAGGGCCTCAATCAGCCCCAGCATTTT
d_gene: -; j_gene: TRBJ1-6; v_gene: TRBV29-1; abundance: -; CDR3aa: CSVGLWWEDSPLHF; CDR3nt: TGCAGCGTGGGACTTTGGTGGGAAGATTCACCCCTCCACTTT
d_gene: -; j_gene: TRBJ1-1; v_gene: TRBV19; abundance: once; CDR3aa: CASSTELGGTEAFF; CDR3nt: TGTGCCAGTAGTACTGAACTTGGGGGCACTGAAGCTTTCTTT